These 8 T cell receptor beta chains were sequenced from one sample in a study of T cells in Graves' hyperthyroidism and ophthalmopathy. From RNA transcripts, TCR beta CDR3 regions were amplified. A set of HTBI primers served as the primers for a first-round RT-PCR of the TCR CDR3. From the multiplex PCR reads, TCRdb called clonotypes with MiXCR, one entry per CDR3 protein. The table lists 550,000 to 700,000 distinct CDR3 sequences, just over 45% of them singletons. Sample: peripheral blood or thyroid tissue (not recorded which). The receptors derive from an adult woman with Graves' disease, either hyperthyroidism or ophthalmopathy (not recorded which).

The chain links TRBV12-3 or TRBV12-4 to TRBJ2-5, with 7 bases matching TRBD1. There are 14 residues in the CDR3. Losses at the gene ends were 6 bases for V and 3 bases for J; bases not matched to a gene: 7. The CDR3 reads CASSLDRAKETQYF. The CDR3 DNA reads TGTGCCAGCAGCCTCGACAGGGCGAAAGAGACCCAGTACTTC.

V usage is TRBV7-2 and J usage is TRBJ2-1, with 9 bases aligning to TRBD2. This CDR3 contains 16 residues. J gave up 6 bases and V 1 base, and 7 bases lay outside the gene matches. Germline V gene data show CDR1 as SGHTA and CDR2 as FQGNSA. CDR3 loop: CASSLGGLAGGNEQFF. CDR3 coding DNA: TGTGCCAGCAGCTTAGGGGGACTAGCCGGGGGCAATGAGCAGTTCTTC.

Ten or more counts support this clonotype. This chain joins TRBV7-9 and TRBJ2-7; the D gene is possibly TRBD1 (6 bases). The CDR3 length is 15 residues. V was trimmed by 4 bases and J by 2 bases, leaving 15 bases between them. Germline V lookup: CDR1 SEHNR, CDR2 FQNEAQ (reference sequence). CDR3 loop: CASSYLTGQPYEQYF. As DNA, the CDR3 is TGTGCCAGCAGCTACCTTACGGGACAACCCTACGAGCAGTACTTC.

This clonotype showed up many times. V and J are TRBV29-1 and TRBJ2-5, with TRBD1 matching over 8 bases. The CDR3 is 13 amino acids. In germline, CDR1 is SQVTM, CDR2 ANQGSEA. V lost 8 bases and J lost 5; bases outside the gene matches: 10. The CDR3 is CSNGQGGLETQYF. DNA for the CDR3: TGCAGCAATGGACAGGGTGGGTTGGAGACCCAGTACTTC.

Turning to this clonotype: An end of the junction differs from the germline gene, which may be a read error. The V call is TRBV14, the J call TRBJ1-2, with D tentatively TRBD1 (5 bases). Germline lookup yields CDR1 SGHDN and CDR2 FVKESK. There are 15 residues in the CDR3. CDR3 sequence reads: CASSQWGRLLGGYTF. The CDR3 coding sequence is TGCGCCAGCAGCCAATGGGGCCGGTTGTTGGGTGGCTACACCTTC. The whole variable domain, filled in from reference TRBV14 and TRBJ1-2, reads EAGVTQFPSHSVIEKGQTVTLRCDPISGHDNLYWYRRVMGKEIKFLLHFVKESKQDESGMPNNRFLAERTGGTYSTLKVQPAELEDSGVYFCASSQWGRLLGGYTFGSGTRLTVV.

This clonotype was counted between two and nine times. One junction end does not reproduce the germline sequence, and a read error may be involved. The chain uses TRBV7-9 and TRBJ2-7, with D tentatively TRBD2 (5 bases). There are 15 residues in the CDR3. Per the germline V gene, CDR1 is SEHNR and CDR2 is FQNEAQ (reference sequence). CDR3 nucleotides: TGTGCCAGCAGTTTAGGAGCGGTAACCTCCTACGAGCAGTACTTC. This encodes CASSLGAVTSYEQYF.

Comment on this clonotype: A much larger clone lies one base from this, so it may be a read error. The V and J genes are TRBV12-3 or TRBV12-4 and TRBJ1-2; the D is unclear. The CDR3 has 13 residues. This CDR3 is CAGSFSVNYGYTF. The CDR3 DNA sequence: TGTGCCGGCAGTTTCTCAGTTAACTATGGCTACACCTTC.

This rearrangement joins TRBV7-2 to TRBJ2-7; D is unclear. Germline CDR1 SGHTA, CDR2 FQGNSA. The CDR3 spans 13 residues. Trimming took off 1 base at V and 4 bases at J, with 8 bases between the two ends. The CDR3 DNA reads as TGTGCCAGCAGCTTAGAGCCCATGTACGAGCAGTACTTC. It translates to CASSLEPMYEQYF.